Below are 18 T cell receptor beta chains sequenced from a single sample in a study of graft-versus-host responses after intestinal transplantation (dated by TCRdb to the early 2020s). Antigen specificity for these receptors is unknown. The sample's time point label, decoded: cells obtained before transplantation from donor or recipient. Preparation of the library involved the immunoSEQ multiplex PCR assay. The table was pulled from immuneACCESS by TCRdb, which kept in-frame rearrangements only. Such tables lose some clones; where checked, under half of the loss comes from unresolved V genes, and the rest has no known cause. This sample has 99,000 or so clones in its table, and more than 85% of those were observed once. The ten most abundant clones make up around 0.9% of the sample. This specimen was unstimulated CD4+ T cells sorted from spleen or lymph node cells, taken before intestinal transplant. These receptors were obtained from a human donor who received an intestinal transplant.

The chain recombines TRBV5-1 with TRBJ1-4, with D tentatively TRBD1 (5 bases). Germline-derived CDR1 and CDR2 are SGHRS and YFSETQ. The length of the CDR3 is 14 residues. V gave up 0 bases and J gave up 2 bases, with 5 bases separating them. The CDR3 is CASSLGQTNEKLFF. For the CDR3, the DNA is TGCGCCAGCAGCTTGGGACAGACTAATGAAAAACTGTTTTTT.

The V call is TRBV7-2, the J call TRBJ2-7, with D possibly TRBD1 on 5 matching bases. The length of the CDR3 is 12 residues. Trimming pared 4 bases from V and 6 bases from J, leaving 10 bases between. Germline loops: CDR1 SGHTA, CDR2 FQGNSA. The CDR3 reads CASSSTRVEQYF. The DNA of the CDR3 is TGTGCCAGCAGCTCTACCAGGGTCGAGCAGTACTTC.

This chain links TRBV5-1 with TRBJ2-3, with D maybe TRBD2 (6 bases). Per germline, CDR1 SGHRS and CDR2 YFSETQ. The length of the CDR3 is 14 residues. V lost 5 bases and J 3 bases, leaving 13 bases between the germline ends. CDR3 region: CASSYGTLTDTQYF. The CDR3 DNA sequence: TGCGCCAGCAGTTATGGGACTTTAACAGATACGCAGTATTTT.

This sequence joins TRBV6-5 and TRBJ1-2; 8 nucleotides line up with TRBD1. V shed 3 bases and J 5 bases; nucleotides not matched to a gene: 8. Germline CDR1 is MNHEY and CDR2 is SVGAGI. This CDR3 contains 15 residues. The CDR3 DNA reads as TGTGCCAGCAGTTATCGCGGACAGGGAGGGTATGGCTACACCTTC. Protein: CASSYRGQGGYGYTF.

This rearrangement joins TRBV6-1 to TRBJ2-7; D might be TRBD2 (6 bases). Germline V gene lookup returns CDR1 MNHNS and CDR2 SASEGT. Deletions cut 8 bases from V and 0 bases from J, with 8 bases between. The CDR3 is 12 residues long. The CDR3 DNA is TGTGCCAGCGGGAGGTCCTCCTACGAGCAGTACTTC. Translating gives CASGRSSYEQYF.

The chain carries TRBV7-9 and TRBJ2-5; no definite D call. V dropped 1 base and J dropped 2 bases, with 8 bases sitting between them. Germline-derived CDR1 and CDR2 are SEHNR and FQNEAQ (reference sequence). The length of the CDR3 is 14 residues. As DNA, the CDR3 is TGTGCCAGCAGCTTAGAGGGTCTACAAGAGACCCAGTACTTC. Protein product: CASSLEGLQETQYF.

The DNA of the CDR3 is TGTGCCAGCAGCAGGACTGGGAGTAGTTTCCCAGATACGCAGTATTTT. Protein: CASSRTGSSFPDTQYF. The chain links TRBV5-4 to TRBJ2-3, with D possibly being TRBD2 (5 bases). The ends were cut back, 4 bases at V and 4 bases at J, with 19 bases in the middle. This CDR3 has 16 residues. Germline V gene lookup returns CDR1 SGHNT and CDR2 YYREEE (reference sequence). Full variable domain (missing parts from reference TRBV5-4 and TRBJ2-3): ETGVTQSPTHLIKTRGQQVTLRCSSQSGHNTVSWYQQALGQGPQFIFQYYREEENGRGNFPPRFSGLQFPNYSSELNVNALELDDSALYLCASSRTGSSFPDTQYFGPGTRLTVL.

The chain uses TRBV2 and TRBJ2-5; no reliable D call. TRBJ2-7 explains the end of the DNA better; the J call may be wrong. Germline CDR1 SNHLY, CDR2 FYNNEI. This CDR3 has 14 amino acids. CDR3 sequence reads: CASKIRPSSYEQYF. The DNA for the CDR3 is TGTGCCAGCAAGATACGACCAAGCTCCTACGAGCAGTACTTC.

In this sample, this clone turned up a few times. The rearrangement links TRBV2 to TRBJ1-6; weak D call: TRBD1 (5 bases). This CDR3 is built from 16 residues. V lost 0 bases and J lost 7, with 13 bases in between. CDR1 is SNHLY and CDR2 is FYNNEI in the germline V gene. As DNA, the CDR3 is TGTGCCAGCAGTGAAGCTCGTCAGGGACCAAATTCACCCCTCCACTTT. This gives the protein CASSEARQGPNSPLHF. Full variable domain (remainder filled in from reference TRBV2 and TRBJ1-6): EPEVTQTPSHQVTQMGQEVILRCVPISNHLYFYWYRQILGQKVEFLVSFYNNEISEKSEIFDDQFSVERPDGSNFTLKIRSTKLEDSAMYFCASSEARQGPNSPLHFGNGTRLTVT.

This clone was counted between two and nine times. The chain links TRBV6-1 to TRBJ1-3, with unresolved D. In germline, CDR1 is MNHNS, CDR2 SASEGT. The length of the CDR3 is 13 residues. V shed 2 bases and J shed 1 base, with 3 bases lying between them. The CDR3 region has the DNA TGTGCCAGCAGTGAACAGTCTGGAAACACCATATATTTT. Protein: CASSEQSGNTIYF.

This chain uses TRBV7-7 with TRBJ2-7; D is unresolved. CDR3 length: 13 residues. Deletions cut 1 base from V and 5 bases from J, with 9 bases between. Germline CDR1 is SSHAT and CDR2 is FNYEAQ (reference sequence). The CDR3 reads CASSLDSLDEQYF. The CDR3 nucleotides are TGTGCCAGCAGCTTAGACAGTCTCGACGAGCAGTACTTC.

This rearrangement joins TRBV9 to TRBJ2-3; 7 bases align to TRBD2. Losses at the gene ends were 0 bases for V and 6 bases for J; bases not matched to a gene: 10. This CDR3 region has 16 residues. Germline assignment: CDR1 SGDLS and CDR2 YYNGEE. The DNA for the CDR3 is TGTGCCAGCAGCGTAGGGGTGGGAGGGACTTGGGATACGCAGTATTTT. Residues: CASSVGVGGTWDTQYF. Looking up the rest from reference TRBV9 and TRBJ2-3 gives the full variable domain: DSGVTQTPKHLITATGQRVTLRCSPRSGDLSVYWYQQSLDQGLQFLIQYYNGEERAKGNILERFSAQQFPDLHSELNLSSLELGDSALYFCASSVGVGGTWDTQYFGPGTRLTVL.

V and J are TRBV27 and TRBJ2-1; TRBD2 is a possible D gene (6 bases). CDR1 is MNHEY, CDR2 SMNVEV, per germline (reference sequence). V was clipped by 2 bases and J by 9 bases, with 8 bases between them. The CDR3 consists of 12 residues. CDR3 sequence (DNA): TGTGCCAGCAGTTTACAGGAGGGTGAGCAGTTCTTC. Encoded protein: CASSLQEGEQFF.

This clone showed up just a few times. This chain uses TRBV6-1 with TRBJ1-3, with TRBD1 as a possible D gene (5 bases). CDR1 is MNHNS and CDR2 is SASEGT in the germline V gene. The length of the CDR3 is 16 residues. V lost 2 bases, J lost 0 bases, and 11 bases lay in between. CDR3 sequence reads: CASSEQGGGSGNTIYF. CDR3 DNA sequence: TGTGCCAGCAGTGAACAGGGCGGGGGCTCTGGAAACACCATATATTTT.

The CDR3 region is CASSSPGLPGELFF. CDR3 coding DNA: TGTGCCAGCAGCTCCCCGGGACTTCCCGGGGAGCTGTTTTTT. The gene calls are TRBV7-9 and TRBJ2-2, with a tentative D call TRBD2 (6 bases). Germline V lookup: CDR1 SEHNR, CDR2 FQNEAQ (reference sequence). There are 14 residues in the CDR3. Trimming took off 4 bases at V and 6 bases at J, with 12 bases between the two ends. Together with reference TRBV7-9 and TRBJ2-2, the CDR3 gives the full variable domain: DTGVSQNPRHKITKRGQNVTFRCDPISEHNRLYWYRQTLGQGPEFLTYFQNEAQLEKSRLLSDRFSAERPKGSFSTLEIQRTEQGDSAMYLCASSSPGLPGELFFGEGSRLTVL.

CDR3 nucleotides: TGTGCCAGCAGCTCAGGGACGGTAAACACTGAAGCTTTCTTT. This codes for CASSSGTVNTEAFF. The rearrangement uses TRBV7-9 and TRBJ1-1, with D perhaps TRBD1 (5 bases). The CDR3 extends over 14 amino acids. Germline V gives CDR1 SEHNR, CDR2 FQNEAQ (reference sequence). The V end was cut by 4 bases, the J end by 2 bases, with 11 bases between.

This chain joins TRBV7-9 and TRBJ2-4; TRBD2 matches at 8 bases. Germline CDR1 and CDR2: SEHNR and FQNEAQ (reference sequence). CDR3 length: 15 residues. After removal of 5 bases from V and 8 bases from J, the junction contained 11 bases not matched to a gene. As DNA, the CDR3 is TGTGCCAGCAGCAAACGTCGGGACGGGGGGGACATTCAGTACTTC. This sequence encodes CASSKRRDGGDIQYF.

The chain is built from TRBV10-3 and TRBJ1-4; unclear D gene. Deletions cut 3 bases from V and 0 bases from J, with 8 bases between. The CDR3 runs 15 residues. Germline CDR1 and CDR2: ENHRY and SYGVKD. The CDR3 loop reads CAISEADATNEKLFF. The CDR3 DNA sequence: TGTGCCATCAGTGAAGCGGATGCAACTAATGAAAAACTGTTTTTT.